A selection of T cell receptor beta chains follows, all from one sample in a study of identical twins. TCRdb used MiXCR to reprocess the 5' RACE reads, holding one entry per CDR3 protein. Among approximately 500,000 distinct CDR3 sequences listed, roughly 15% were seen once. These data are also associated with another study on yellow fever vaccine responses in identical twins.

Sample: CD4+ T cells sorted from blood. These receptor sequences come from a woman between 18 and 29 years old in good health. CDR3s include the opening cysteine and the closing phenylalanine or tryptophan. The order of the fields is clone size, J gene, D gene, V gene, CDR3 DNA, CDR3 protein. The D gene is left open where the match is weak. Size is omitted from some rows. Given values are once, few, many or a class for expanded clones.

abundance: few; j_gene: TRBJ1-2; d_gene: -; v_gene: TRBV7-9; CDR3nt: TGTGCCAGCAGCGGGAAGGACAGCTCATACTATGGCTACACCTTC; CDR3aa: CASSGKDSSYYGYTF
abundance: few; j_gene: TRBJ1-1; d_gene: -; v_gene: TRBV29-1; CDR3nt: TGCAGCGCCACCCTTTACAAAGACACTGAAGCTTTCTTT; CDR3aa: CSATLYKDTEAFF
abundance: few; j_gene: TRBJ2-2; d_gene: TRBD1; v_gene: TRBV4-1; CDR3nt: TGCGCCAGCAGCCCATTACAGGGGGAGTTTGGCACCGGGGAGCTGTTTTTT; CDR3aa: CASSPLQGEFGTGELFF
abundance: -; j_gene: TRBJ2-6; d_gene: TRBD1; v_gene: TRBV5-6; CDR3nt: TGTGCCAGCAGCTTGGGGACAGGAGGCGCTGGGGCCAACGTCCTGACTTTC; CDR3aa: CASSLGTGGAGANVLTF
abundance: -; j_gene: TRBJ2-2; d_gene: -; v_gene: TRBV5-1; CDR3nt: TGCGCCAGCAGCTTGCAGTCAGGGTGGACCGGGGAGCTGTTTTTT; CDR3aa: CASSLQSGWTGELFF
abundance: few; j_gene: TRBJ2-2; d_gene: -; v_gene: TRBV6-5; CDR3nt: TGTGCCAGCAGTTACTCTGGGGGCTCGGACACCGGGGAGCTGTTTTTT; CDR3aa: CASSYSGGSDTGELFF
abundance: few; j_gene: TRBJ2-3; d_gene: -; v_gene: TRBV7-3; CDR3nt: TGTGCCAGCAGCTTATTTACGGGAGTCACAGATACGCAGTATTTT; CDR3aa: CASSLFTGVTDTQYF
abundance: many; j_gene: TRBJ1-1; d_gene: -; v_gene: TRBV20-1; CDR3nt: TGCAGTGCTAGAGTTGGGAGGGGAACTGAAGCTTTCTTT; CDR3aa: CSARVGRGTEAFF
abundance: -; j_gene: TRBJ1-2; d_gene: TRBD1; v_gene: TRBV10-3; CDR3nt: TGTGCCATCAGCCCCGGGACAGTTTATGGCTACACCTTC; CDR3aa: CAISPGTVYGYTF
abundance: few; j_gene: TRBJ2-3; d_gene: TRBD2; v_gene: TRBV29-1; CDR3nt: TGCAGCGCAGCGCGGACTAGCGGGAGCACAGATACGCAGTATTTT; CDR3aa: CSAARTSGSTDTQYF
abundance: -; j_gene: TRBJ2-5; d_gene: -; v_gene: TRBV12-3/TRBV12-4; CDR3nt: TGTGCCAGCAGCAGCGGGTTGGGGAGTAGCGAGACCCAGTACTTC; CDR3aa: CASSSGLGSSETQYF
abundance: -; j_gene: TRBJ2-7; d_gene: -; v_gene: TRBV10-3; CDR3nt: TGTGCCATCAGGGGGGGAAGCTACGAGCAGTACTTC; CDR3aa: CAIRGGSYEQYF
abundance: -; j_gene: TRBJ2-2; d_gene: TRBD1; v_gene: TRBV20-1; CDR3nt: TGCAGTGCTAGGGAGACAGGGTTCGCCGGGGAGCTGTTTTTT; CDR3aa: CSARETGFAGELFF
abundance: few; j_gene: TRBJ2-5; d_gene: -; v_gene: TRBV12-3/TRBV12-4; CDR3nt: TGTGCCAGCAGTTTTGGGACGATGAGCGGTTTCCAAGAGACCCAGTACTTC; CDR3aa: CASSFGTMSGFQETQYF
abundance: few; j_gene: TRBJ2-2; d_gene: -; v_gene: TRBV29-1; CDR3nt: TGCAGCGTTACTGGGTGGACAGTGAACACCGGGGAGCTGTTTTTT; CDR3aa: CSVTGWTVNTGELFF
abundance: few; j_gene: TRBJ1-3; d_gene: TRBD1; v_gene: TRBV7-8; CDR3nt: TGTGCCAGCAGCTTCGGACAGGGCAACACCATATATTTT; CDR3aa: CASSFGQGNTIYF
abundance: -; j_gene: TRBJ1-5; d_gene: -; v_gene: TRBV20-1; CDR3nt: TGCAGTGCTAGAGATGGTCATAGCAATCAGCCCCAGCATTTT; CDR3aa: CSARDGHSNQPQHF
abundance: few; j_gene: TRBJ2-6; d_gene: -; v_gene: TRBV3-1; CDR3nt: TGTGCCAGCAGCCAGGTAGGCTCTGGGGCCAACGTCCTGACTTTC; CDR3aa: CASSQVGSGANVLTF
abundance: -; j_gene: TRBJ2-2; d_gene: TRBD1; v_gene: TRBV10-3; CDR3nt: TGTGCCAGCGGACAGGAGCCGAACACCGGGGAGCTGTTTTTT; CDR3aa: CASGQEPNTGELFF
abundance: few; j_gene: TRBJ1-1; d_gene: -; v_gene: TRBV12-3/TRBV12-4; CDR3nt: TGTGCCAGCAACCCGGGAGTTAACACTGAAGCTTTCTTT; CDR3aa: CASNPGVNTEAFF
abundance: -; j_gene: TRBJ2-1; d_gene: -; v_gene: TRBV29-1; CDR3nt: TGCAGCGTTGTGGTGAGGGCGGCTAGGAATGAGCAGTTCTTC; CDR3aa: CSVVVRAARNEQFF
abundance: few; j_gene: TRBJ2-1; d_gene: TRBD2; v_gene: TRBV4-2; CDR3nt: TGTGCCAGCAGCCAAGATTTAGCGGGGGCTTACAATGAGCAGTTCTTC; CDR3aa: CASSQDLAGAYNEQFF
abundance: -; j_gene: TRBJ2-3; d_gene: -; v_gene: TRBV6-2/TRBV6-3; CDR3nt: TGTGCCAGCAGTCTCCCGAGGTACACAGATACGCAGTATTTT; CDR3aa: CASSLPRYTDTQYF
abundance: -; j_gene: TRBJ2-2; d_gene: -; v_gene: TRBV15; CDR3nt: TGTGCCACCACGCAGGGCGAAAGAACCACCGGGGAGCTGTTTTTT; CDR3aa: CATTQGERTTGELFF
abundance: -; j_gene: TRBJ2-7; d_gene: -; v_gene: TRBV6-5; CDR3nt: TGTGCCAGCAGTTATTTAGGGACGCTGAGCTCCTACGAGCAGTACTTC; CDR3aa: CASSYLGTLSSYEQYF
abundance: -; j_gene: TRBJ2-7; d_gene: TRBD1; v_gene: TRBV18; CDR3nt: TGTGCCAGCTCACCACCTAGGACAGGGAACTACGAGCAGTACTTC; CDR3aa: CASSPPRTGNYEQYF
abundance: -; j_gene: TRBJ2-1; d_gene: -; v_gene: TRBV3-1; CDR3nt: TGTGCCAGCATGAATAGGGCAGGAGACAATGAGCAGTTCTTC; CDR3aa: CASMNRAGDNEQFF
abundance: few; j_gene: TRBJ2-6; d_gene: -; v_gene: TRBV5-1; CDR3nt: TGCGCCAGCAGCCTCCCACCCTCTGGGGCCAACGTCCTGACTTTC; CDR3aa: CASSLPPSGANVLTF